A selection of T cell receptor beta chains follows, all from one sample in a study of regulatory T cells in long-lasting Graves disease. TCRdb ran MiXCR on the multiplex PCR reads and lists one entry per CDR3 protein. The sample records more than 300,000 distinct CDR3 sequences, about an eighth being singletons. These data also featured in a second study, about T cells in Graves' hyperthyroidism and ophthalmopathy.

This material consisted of peripheral blood mononuclear cells (PBMCs), taken at new diagnosis, from a patient treated with antithyroid drugs. These TCRs come from a woman younger than 35 with Graves disease. Each CDR3 is given with its conserved first and last residue. D genes are given only for firm matches. For some rows the clone size is stated as once, few or many, or as a class when expanded; others skip it.

J gene: TRBJ2-5; CDR3 length: 18; D gene: -; V gene: TRBV19; clone size: many; CDR3 protein: CASSQTRQGKYVRETQYF; CDR3 DNA: TGTGCCAGTAGTCAGACAAGGCAGGGGAAATATGTGCGAGAGACCCAGTACTTC
J gene: TRBJ2-2; CDR3 length: 15; D gene: -; V gene: TRBV5-6; clone size: -; CDR3 protein: CASSFLGANTGELFF; CDR3 DNA: TGTGCCAGCAGCTTTTTAGGTGCGAACACCGGGGAGCTGTTTTTT
J gene: TRBJ1-2; CDR3 length: 13; D gene: -; V gene: TRBV7-6; clone size: -; CDR3 protein: CASSPNPSYGYTF; CDR3 DNA: TGTGCCAGCAGCCCCAACCCGTCCTATGGCTACACCTTC
J gene: TRBJ1-5; CDR3 length: 15; D gene: TRBD1; V gene: TRBV24-1; clone size: -; CDR3 protein: CATSEAGGSNQPQHF; CDR3 DNA: TGTGCCACCAGTGAAGCAGGGGGTAGCAATCAGCCCCAGCATTTT
J gene: TRBJ1-1; CDR3 length: 16; D gene: TRBD1; V gene: TRBV6-2/TRBV6-3; clone size: -; CDR3 protein: CASSYSWDSQNTEAFF; CDR3 DNA: TGTGCCAGCAGTTACTCGTGGGACAGTCAGAACACTGAAGCTTTCTTT
J gene: TRBJ1-2; CDR3 length: 15; D gene: -; V gene: TRBV6-2/TRBV6-3; clone size: -; CDR3 protein: CASSYSGNPYYGYTF; CDR3 DNA: TGTGCCAGCAGTTATTCGGGGAATCCCTACTATGGCTACACCTTC
J gene: TRBJ2-1; CDR3 length: 15; D gene: -; V gene: TRBV6-2/TRBV6-3; clone size: many; CDR3 protein: CASSYRGGGPNEQFF; CDR3 DNA: TGTGCCAGCAGTTACCGCGGGGGCGGACCCAATGAGCAGTTCTTC
J gene: TRBJ2-3; CDR3 length: 15; D gene: -; V gene: TRBV20-1; clone size: many; CDR3 protein: CSPKEKRPGTDTQYF; CDR3 DNA: TGCAGTCCCAAGGAGAAGCGGCCGGGCACAGATACGCAGTATTTT
J gene: TRBJ2-1; CDR3 length: 14; D gene: -; V gene: TRBV2; clone size: many; CDR3 protein: CASCAVHTYNEQFF; CDR3 DNA: TGTGCCAGCTGTGCGGTACATACCTACAATGAGCAGTTCTTC
J gene: TRBJ2-2; CDR3 length: 15; D gene: -; V gene: TRBV6-4; clone size: -; CDR3 protein: CASSIRGGETGELFF; CDR3 DNA: TGTGCCAGCAGCATCAGGGGGGGAGAGACCGGGGAGCTGTTTTTT
J gene: TRBJ1-5; CDR3 length: 15; D gene: TRBD1; V gene: TRBV5-1; clone size: -; CDR3 protein: CASSLGGQGDQPQHF; CDR3 DNA: TGCGCCAGCAGCTTGGGTGGACAGGGCGACCAGCCCCAGCATTTT
J gene: TRBJ1-2; CDR3 length: 12; D gene: -; V gene: TRBV13; clone size: few; CDR3 protein: CASSLPGFGYTF; CDR3 DNA: TGTGCCAGCAGCCTACCTGGATTCGGCTACACCTTC
J gene: TRBJ1-5; CDR3 length: 14; D gene: TRBD1; V gene: TRBV12-5; clone size: many; CDR3 protein: CARGLDRGNQPQHF; CDR3 DNA: TGTGCTAGGGGACTTGACAGGGGAAATCAGCCCCAGCATTTT
J gene: TRBJ1-1; CDR3 length: 12; D gene: -; V gene: TRBV20-1; clone size: -; CDR3 protein: CSASQAGAEAFF; CDR3 DNA: TGCAGTGCTTCTCAAGCGGGGGCTGAAGCTTTCTTT
J gene: TRBJ1-2; CDR3 length: 14; D gene: -; V gene: TRBV3-2; clone size: many; CDR3 protein: CASSHSTGVYGYTF; CDR3 DNA: TGTGCCAGCAGCCATAGTACAGGGGTCTATGGCTACACCTTC
J gene: TRBJ1-6; CDR3 length: 14; D gene: -; V gene: TRBV6-5; clone size: few; CDR3 protein: CASSYRGSNSPLHF; CDR3 DNA: TGTGCCAGCAGTTATCGGGGCAGCAATTCACCCCTCCACTTT
J gene: TRBJ1-4; CDR3 length: 17; D gene: TRBD1; V gene: TRBV9; clone size: once; CDR3 protein: CASSVGQGYRANEKLFF; CDR3 DNA: TGTGCCAGCAGCGTGGGACAGGGTTATCGAGCTAATGAAAAACTGTTTTTT
J gene: TRBJ2-1; CDR3 length: 16; D gene: -; V gene: TRBV27; clone size: many; CDR3 protein: CASARDGGLTYNEQFF; CDR3 DNA: TGTGCCAGTGCCCGGGACGGGGGCCTCACCTACAATGAGCAGTTCTTC
J gene: TRBJ1-3; CDR3 length: 15; D gene: -; V gene: TRBV5-4; clone size: few; CDR3 protein: CASSFFAGRGNTIYF; CDR3 DNA: TGTGCCAGCAGCTTTTTCGCCGGACGAGGAAACACCATATATTTT
J gene: TRBJ2-3; CDR3 length: 14; D gene: -; V gene: TRBV11-1; clone size: many; CDR3 protein: CASSLAPSTDTQYF; CDR3 DNA: TGTGCCAGCAGCTTGGCGCCAAGCACAGATACGCAGTATTTT
J gene: TRBJ2-1; CDR3 length: 15; D gene: TRBD2; V gene: TRBV3-1; clone size: -; CDR3 protein: CASSLAGGRDTEQFF; CDR3 DNA: TGTGCCAGCAGCCTAGCGGGAGGTCGTGATACTGAGCAGTTCTTC
J gene: TRBJ1-2; CDR3 length: 12; D gene: -; V gene: TRBV28; clone size: many; CDR3 protein: CASSNGSPGYTF; CDR3 DNA: TGTGCCAGCAGTAATGGCTCCCCTGGCTACACCTTC
J gene: TRBJ2-1; CDR3 length: 16; D gene: TRBD1; V gene: TRBV15; clone size: few; CDR3 protein: CATRGTGGETRNEQFF; CDR3 DNA: TGTGCCACCAGGGGGACAGGGGGCGAAACTCGCAATGAGCAGTTCTTC
J gene: TRBJ1-1; CDR3 length: 13; D gene: -; V gene: TRBV12-3/TRBV12-4; clone size: many; CDR3 protein: CASSFIRTGPAFF; CDR3 DNA: TGTGCCAGCAGTTTCATCCGAACAGGGCCAGCTTTCTTT
J gene: TRBJ1-1; CDR3 length: 15; D gene: -; V gene: TRBV11-2; clone size: many; CDR3 protein: CASSLEVVRNTEAFF; CDR3 DNA: TGTGCCAGCAGCTTAGAAGTCGTAAGGAACACTGAAGCTTTCTTT
J gene: TRBJ2-5; CDR3 length: 17; D gene: TRBD1; V gene: TRBV6-5; clone size: few; CDR3 protein: CASSYSLLQGNQETQYF; CDR3 DNA: TGTGCCAGCAGTTACTCACTACTACAGGGGAACCAAGAGACCCAGTACTTC
J gene: TRBJ1-1; CDR3 length: 14; D gene: -; V gene: TRBV7-3; clone size: many; CDR3 protein: CASSLGGKNTEAFF; CDR3 DNA: TGTGCCAGCAGCTTAGGGGGGAAGAACACTGAAGCTTTCTTT
J gene: TRBJ1-1; CDR3 length: 14; D gene: TRBD1; V gene: TRBV6-1; clone size: many; CDR3 protein: CASSSTGRGTEAFF; CDR3 DNA: TGTGCCAGCAGTAGCACAGGCAGGGGGACTGAAGCTTTCTTT
J gene: TRBJ2-3; CDR3 length: 15; D gene: -; V gene: TRBV3-1; clone size: many; CDR3 protein: CASSHIAGSTDTQYF; CDR3 DNA: TGTGCCAGCAGTCATATAGCAGGGAGCACAGATACGCAGTATTTT
J gene: TRBJ2-7; CDR3 length: 11; D gene: -; V gene: TRBV6-2/TRBV6-3; clone size: few; CDR3 protein: CAVGTTYEQYF; CDR3 DNA: TGCGCGGTAGGGACAACCTACGAGCAGTACTTC
J gene: TRBJ1-1; CDR3 length: 13; D gene: -; V gene: TRBV6-2/TRBV6-3; clone size: many; CDR3 protein: CASSYSNAREAFF; CDR3 DNA: TGTGCCAGCAGTTACTCGAACGCCCGTGAAGCTTTCTTT
J gene: TRBJ1-2; CDR3 length: 17; D gene: TRBD1; V gene: TRBV9; clone size: few; CDR3 protein: CASSVDGTGRTYGGYTF; CDR3 DNA: TGTGCCAGCAGCGTAGATGGGACAGGAAGGACCTACGGGGGCTACACCTTC
J gene: TRBJ1-2; CDR3 length: 15; D gene: -; V gene: TRBV5-5; clone size: many; CDR3 protein: CASSSLTGRDYGYTF; CDR3 DNA: TGTGCCAGCAGCTCGTTAACAGGTCGTGACTATGGCTACACCTTC
J gene: TRBJ2-5; CDR3 length: 12; D gene: -; V gene: TRBV28; clone size: few; CDR3 protein: CASGQTQETQYF; CDR3 DNA: TGTGCCAGTGGACAGACTCAAGAGACCCAGTACTTC
J gene: TRBJ2-3; CDR3 length: 17; D gene: -; V gene: TRBV4-1; clone size: few; CDR3 protein: CASSQAFRQAGTDTQYF; CDR3 DNA: TGCGCCAGCAGCCAAGCCTTCAGACAAGCGGGCACAGATACGCAGTATTTT
J gene: TRBJ2-7; CDR3 length: 14; D gene: -; V gene: TRBV3-1; clone size: many; CDR3 protein: CASSQSQGRYEQYF; CDR3 DNA: TGTGCCAGCAGCCAATCCCAGGGACGGTACGAGCAGTACTTC
J gene: TRBJ1-1; CDR3 length: 13; D gene: -; V gene: TRBV5-8; clone size: many; CDR3 protein: CASSLVVGIEAFF; CDR3 DNA: TGTGCCAGCAGCTTGGTAGTAGGGATTGAAGCTTTCTTT
J gene: TRBJ1-2; CDR3 length: 16; D gene: TRBD1; V gene: TRBV7-9; clone size: many; CDR3 protein: CASSPWDRESLYGYTF; CDR3 DNA: TGTGCCAGCAGCCCCTGGGACAGGGAGAGTCTCTATGGCTACACCTTC
J gene: TRBJ2-3; CDR3 length: 15; D gene: -; V gene: TRBV12-3/TRBV12-4; clone size: many; CDR3 protein: CASSLKGPSTDTQYF; CDR3 DNA: TGTGCCAGCAGTTTGAAAGGACCGAGCACAGATACGCAGTATTTT
J gene: TRBJ1-1; CDR3 length: 14; D gene: TRBD1; V gene: TRBV27; clone size: many; CDR3 protein: CASNHYRGEAEAFF; CDR3 DNA: TGTGCCAGCAATCATTACAGGGGTGAGGCTGAAGCTTTCTTT
J gene: TRBJ2-1; CDR3 length: 12; D gene: -; V gene: TRBV20-1; clone size: -; CDR3 protein: CSARPRRNEQFF; CDR3 DNA: TGCAGTGCTAGACCCCGCCGGAATGAGCAGTTCTTC
J gene: TRBJ1-2; CDR3 length: 15; D gene: -; V gene: TRBV19; clone size: many; CDR3 protein: CASSIVFPRDYGYTF; CDR3 DNA: TGTGCCAGTAGTATCGTTTTCCCTCGGGACTATGGCTACACCTTC
J gene: TRBJ1-5; CDR3 length: 18; D gene: TRBD1; V gene: TRBV2; clone size: many; CDR3 protein: CASSSLGGGVKSNQPQHF; CDR3 DNA: TGTGCCAGCAGCAGCCTAGGAGGGGGCGTGAAAAGCAATCAGCCCCAGCATTTT
J gene: TRBJ2-2; CDR3 length: 17; D gene: TRBD2; V gene: TRBV4-1; clone size: many; CDR3 protein: CASSHVRGGAGTGELFF; CDR3 DNA: TGCGCCAGCAGCCATGTGCGGGGGGGCGCTGGCACCGGGGAGCTGTTTTTT